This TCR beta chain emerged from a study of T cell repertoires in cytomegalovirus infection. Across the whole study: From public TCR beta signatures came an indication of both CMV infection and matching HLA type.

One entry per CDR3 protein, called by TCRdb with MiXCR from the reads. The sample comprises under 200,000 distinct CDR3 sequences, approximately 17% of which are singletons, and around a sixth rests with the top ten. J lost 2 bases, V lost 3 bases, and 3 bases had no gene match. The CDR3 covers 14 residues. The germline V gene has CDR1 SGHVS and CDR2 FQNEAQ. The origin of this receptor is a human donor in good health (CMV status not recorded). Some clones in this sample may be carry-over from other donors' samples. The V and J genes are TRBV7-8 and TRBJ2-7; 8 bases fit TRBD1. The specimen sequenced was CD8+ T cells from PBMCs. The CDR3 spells CASSFGTGPYEQYF. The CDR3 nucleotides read TGTGCCAGCAGCTTTGGGACAGGCCCCTACGAGCAGTACTTC.